This T cell receptor beta chain was identified during a study of blood T cell repertoires in COVID-19. Turning to the study itself: The samples span acute and convalescent COVID-19 from the United States, Italy and Spain.

Data came from immunoSEQ multiplex PCR; TCRdb stores just in-frame clones and leaves some out. Of a few hundred thousand clones in the sample, roughly 84% were seen once. The CDR3 contains 11 residues. From germline, CDR1 is GTSNPN and CDR2 SVGIG (reference sequence). V usage is TRBV30 and J usage is TRBJ2-1, with D possibly being TRBD2 (6 bases). The receptor comes from a woman aged 40 to 50 who had recovered from COVID-19. Sequencing input: peripheral blood. CDR3 sequence reads: CSAGTPYEQFF. DNA for the CDR3: TGTAGTGCGGGAACTCCGTATGAGCAGTTCTTC.